Sequencing of this T cell receptor (beta chain) was carried out in a study of blood T cells in healthy people across ages. Study-wide results and limits: Donors of long life had a larger count of naive CD4+ cells and greater diversity than aged donors. It was held that diversity estimates obtained from one million T cells represented underestimates.

A second roughly 6 to 11 cycle PCR used barcoded and J-beta primers. Samples each returned at least 3 million CDR3-containing paired-end reads. In TCRdb, the 5' RACE reads were re-called with MiXCR into one record per CDR3 protein. Among about 1.5 million distinct CDR3 sequences listed, 35% to 45% were seen once. The germline CDR1 and CDR2 sequences are SEHNR and FQNEAQ (reference sequence). This CDR3 is 16 amino acids long. V trimming: 5 bases; J trimming: 1 base; junction bases outside the gene matches: 4. This clonotype turned up a few times. Its antigen is not identified. The source material was blood. The clonotype originates from a woman aged 18 to 35 in good health. This chain connects TRBV7-9 to TRBJ2-1, with 11 bases that match TRBD2. The CDR3 bases are TGTGCCAGCAGCGGACTAGCGGGTCGGTCCTACAATGAGCAGTTCTTC. Its protein is CASSGLAGRSYNEQFF.